The T cell receptor beta chain described here comes from a study of identifying expanded T cells in peripheral blood. Data came from immunoSEQ multiplex PCR; TCRdb stores just in-frame clones and leaves some out. The table records more than 95,000 clones, more than 75% of them present only once. This clone has more than one count but fewer than ten. V gave up 0 bases and J gave up 4 bases, with 13 bases separating them. This CDR3 has 15 residues. Germline CDR1 is SGHRS and CDR2 is YFSETQ. The sequence derives from a person aged 18-69 years in good health. This chain connects TRBV5-1 to TRBJ1-1, with no clear D. The source material was blood. The CDR3 nucleotides read TGCGCCAGCAGCTTGGAGGGCCCGCCAGGCACTGAAGCTTTCTTT. Protein sequence: CASSLEGPPGTEAFF. Full variable domain (rest looked up from reference TRBV5-1 and TRBJ1-1): KAGVTQTPRYLIKTRGQQVTLSCSPISGHRSVSWYQQTPGQGLQFLFEYFSETQRNKGNFPGRFSGRQFSNSRSEMNVSTLELGDSALYLCASSLEGPPGTEAFFGQGTRLTVV.